This entry lists 28 T cell receptor beta chains sequenced from one sample in a study of radiotherapy plus CTLA-4 blockade in lung cancer. Generated by immunoSEQ multiplex PCR, the TCRdb table keeps only in-frame clones and is missing some. In the table there are under 95,000 clones, about 78% of which are singletons. The sample here was peripheral blood, taken from a patient treated with radiotherapy plus ipilimumab. Receptors were obtained from a human donor with non-small cell lung cancer whose response to radiotherapy plus ipilimumab could not be evaluated. Some clones in this sample may be carry-over from other donors' samples.

The rearrangement links TRBV5-4 to TRBJ1-1, with 10 bases lining up with TRBD1. Germline-derived CDR1 and CDR2 are SGHNT and YYREEE (reference sequence). J was trimmed by 4 bases and V by 5 bases; bases with no gene match: 2. There are 13 residues in the CDR3. The CDR3 sequence: CASRGQGSTEAFF. CDR3 nucleotide sequence: TGTGCCAGCAGGGGACAGGGGAGCACTGAAGCTTTCTTT.

This clone was counted a few times. The chain recombines TRBV7-2 with TRBJ1-1; D might be TRBD1 (5 bases). V gave up 2 bases and J gave up 3 bases, with 13 bases separating them. CDR3 size: 15 residues. Looked up from germline, CDR1 is SGHTA and CDR2 is FQGNSA. The CDR3, as DNA: TGTGCCAGCAGCTTATGGGGTGGGGGGGACACTGAAGCTTTCTTT. Translating gives CASSLWGGGDTEAFF.

This rearrangement joins TRBV5-1 to TRBJ1-1, with 7 bases lining up with TRBD1. The CDR3 runs to 16 residues. From germline, CDR1 is SGHRS and CDR2 YFSETQ. J gave up 3 bases and V 4 bases, and 12 bases lay outside the gene matches. The CDR3 nucleotides read TGCGCCAGCAGCCCGGGACAGCTAAGGGGGGACACTGAAGCTTTCTTT. Residues: CASSPGQLRGDTEAFF.

This clone was seen a handful of times. V and J are TRBV28 and TRBJ2-2; the D gene is possibly TRBD1 (6 bases). The germline V gene has CDR1 MDHEN and CDR2 SYDVKM. The germline V and J ends were trimmed by 7 bases and 4 bases, with 16 bases remaining between them. The CDR3 is 15 amino acids. DNA for the CDR3: TGTGCCAGCACCTTACAGGGATTGGGCACCGGGGAGCTGTTTTTT. It yields the protein CASTLQGLGTGELFF.

This clone was picked up one time. The rearrangement links TRBV9 to TRBJ1-2; D possibly corresponds to TRBD1 (5 bases). CDR3 size: 14 residues. Germline values: CDR1 SGDLS, CDR2 YYNGEE. Trimming shortened V by 3 bases and J by 3 bases, and 12 bases separated the two germline ends. In nucleotides, the CDR3 is TGTGCCAGCAGCGGGGGGGGGAACGACTATGGCTACACCTTC. Translated, it gives CASSGGGNDYGYTF.

Note on this clone: Other DNA sequences in the sample encode the same CDR3. V usage is TRBV6-5 and J usage is TRBJ1-5; unclear D gene. Germline-derived CDR1 and CDR2 are MNHEY and SVGAGI. The CDR3 totals 12 residues. Trimming stripped 6 bases from V and 2 bases from J, with 5 bases between. The CDR3 protein is CASRRGNQPQHF. The CDR3 DNA follows: TGTGCCAGCAGACGGGGCAATCAGCCCCAGCATTTT.

Only a few counts were recorded for this clone. This chain uses TRBV28 with TRBJ1-1; tentative D call: TRBD1 (5 bases). V was cut by 10 bases and J by 1 base, with 16 bases left in between. Germline assignment: CDR1 MDHEN and CDR2 SYDVKM. CDR3 length equals 14 residues. CDR3 in DNA: TGTGCCATAGGGGCAGACTTTGGGAACACTGAAGCTTTCTTT. As protein: CAIGADFGNTEAFF.

This sequence joins TRBV19 and TRBJ2-3; 8 nucleotides line up with TRBD2. The CDR3 has 17 amino acids. Germline assignment: CDR1 LNHDA and CDR2 SQIVND (reference sequence). The junction had 10 bases not matched to a gene; V was cut back by 4 bases and J by 1 base. The DNA for the CDR3 is TGTGCCAGTAGTACCCCGAGGACTAGCACCCGCACAGATACGCAGTATTTT. Translating it yields CASSTPRTSTRTDTQYF.

V usage is TRBV28 and J usage is TRBJ2-2; D may be TRBD2 (5 bases). The germline V gene has CDR1 MDHEN and CDR2 SYDVKM. CDR3 length: 15 residues. Trimming took 7 bases from V and 5 from J, leaving 17 bases between them. In DNA, the CDR3 is TGTGCCAGCACACCCCTCCGGGGTGGGACCGGGGAGCTGTTTTTT. Amino acid sequence: CASTPLRGGTGELFF.

The chain couples TRBV10-3 to TRBJ1-1; D call uncertain. Trimming shortened V by 6 bases and J by 1 base, and 12 bases separated the two germline ends. This CDR3 region has 14 residues. Germline-derived CDR1 and CDR2 are ENHRY and SYGVKD. The CDR3: CAIRAARPNTEAFF. The CDR3 nucleotides read TGTGCCATCAGGGCCGCTAGGCCGAACACTGAAGCTTTCTTT.

The chain uses TRBV4-2 and TRBJ2-5; 9 bases align to TRBD2. The germline V gene has CDR1 LGHNA and CDR2 YNFKEQ. CDR3 length: 18 residues. V lost 1 base, J lost 4 bases, and 13 bases stayed unmatched. The CDR3 bases are TGTGCCAGCAGCCAAGTCCTCTACGGCGGGGGGGCCGGAGAGACCCAGTACTTC. Encoded protein: CASSQVLYGGGAGETQYF.

The V call is TRBV29-1, the J call TRBJ2-5; 8 bases agree with TRBD1. J gave up 5 bases and V 7 bases, and 12 bases lay outside the gene matches. From germline, CDR1 is SQVTM and CDR2 ANQGSEA. The CDR3 is 14 amino acids. CDR3 amino acids: CSARDRGEGETQYF. The CDR3 coding sequence is TGCAGCGCCCGAGACAGGGGAGAAGGGGAGACCCAGTACTTC.

The CDR3 is CASGSAGLYGYTF. CDR3 DNA: TGTGCCAGCGGATCGGCAGGTCTATATGGCTACACCTTC. This rearrangement joins TRBV28 to TRBJ1-2; D unclear. V shed 8 bases and J shed 5 bases, with 15 bases lying between them. Germline lookup yields CDR1 MDHEN and CDR2 SYDVKM. The length of the CDR3 is 13 residues.

This clone showed up just a few times. At one of its ends the junction is not consistent with the germline gene, which may arise from a read error. This chain uses TRBV5-1 with TRBJ2-7; 9 bases line up with TRBD1. Germline V lookup: CDR1 SGHRS, CDR2 YFSETQ. The CDR3 loop spans 15 amino acids. CDR3 region: CASSLEGTGTYEQYF. In nucleotides, the CDR3 is TGTGCCAGCAGCTTGGAGGGGACAGGGACCTACGAGCAGTACTTC.

The rearrangement links TRBV28 to TRBJ2-1; no definite D call. The germline CDR1 and CDR2 sequences are MDHEN and SYDVKM. The CDR3 spans 13 residues. Trimming cost V 4 bases and J 3 bases, with 7 bases left between them. The DNA of the CDR3 is TGTGCCAGCAGTTCAGACAACTACAATGAGCAGTTCTTC. Protein sequence: CASSSDNYNEQFF.

The chain couples TRBV5-8 to TRBJ2-7; D possibly corresponds to TRBD1 (6 bases). This CDR3 has 17 residues. Germline CDR1 and CDR2: SGHTS and YDEGEE. V was pared by 0 bases and J by 5 bases, with 21 bases between. The CDR3 bases are TGTGCCAGCAGCTTGGGATACGGGACAATAGGGTCGGACGAGCAGTACTTC. Translated, it gives CASSLGYGTIGSDEQYF. The whole variable domain, filled in from reference TRBV5-8 and TRBJ2-7, reads EAGVTQSPTHLIKTRGQQATLRCSPISGHTSVYWYQQALGLGLQFLLWYDEGEERNRGNFPPRFSGRQFPNYSSELNVNALELEDSALYLCASSLGYGTIGSDEQYFGPGTRLTVT.

This rearrangement joins TRBV19 to TRBJ2-5, with TRBD1 as a possible D gene (7 bases). V was clipped by 7 bases and J by 5 bases, with 14 bases between them. The CDR3 runs 13 residues. Germline CDR1 is LNHDA and CDR2 is SQIVND (reference sequence). CDR3: CASKAGGSETQYF. The CDR3 DNA reads TGTGCCAGTAAGGCAGGGGGGTCGGAGACCCAGTACTTC.

The table lists this clone with a few counts. The chain uses TRBV5-1 and TRBJ2-5; 9 bases map to TRBD1. The junction had 3 bases not matched to a gene; V was cut back by 2 bases and J by 1 base. Germline V gene sequence: CDR1 SGHRS, CDR2 YFSETQ. The CDR3 has 15 amino acids. The CDR3 is CASSLLQGAQETQYF. The CDR3 DNA is TGCGCCAGCAGCTTATTACAGGGGGCCCAAGAGACCCAGTACTTC.

V gene TRBV19 combines with J gene TRBJ2-7; D is perhaps TRBD1 (7 bases). With 4 bases removed from V and 1 base from J, the gap between germline ends came to 14 bases. Germline values: CDR1 LNHDA, CDR2 SQIVND (reference sequence). The CDR3 is 15 amino acids. This chain's CDR3 is CASSTRDSGSYEQYF. CDR3 DNA: TGTGCCAGTAGTACCCGGGACAGCGGGTCCTACGAGCAGTACTTC.

The chain joins TRBV6-1 to TRBJ1-2; 7 bases fit TRBD1. The ends lost 6 bases at V and 4 bases at J; junction bases unmatched: 5. Germline CDR1 is MNHNS and CDR2 is SASEGT. This CDR3 has 13 residues. Written as DNA, the CDR3 is TGTGCCAGCAGACTCAGGGACAGCTATGGCTACACCTTC. It yields the protein CASRLRDSYGYTF.

The gene calls are TRBV5-1 and TRBJ1-6; TRBD1 aligns across 12 bases. This CDR3 spans 16 amino acids. The V gene's germline CDR1 is SGHRS and CDR2 YFSETQ. V gave up 4 bases and J gave up 7 bases; unmatched junction bases: 6. The CDR3: CASSPGQGAQNSPLHF. CDR3 DNA sequence: TGCGCCAGCAGCCCGGGACAGGGGGCGCAGAATTCACCCCTCCACTTT.

This chain joins TRBV11-2 and TRBJ2-7; 7 nucleotides match TRBD1. Trimming cost V 7 bases and J 7 bases; bases outside gene matches: 4. Looked up from germline, CDR1 is SGHAT and CDR2 is FQNNGV. The CDR3 is 11 residues long. Here the CDR3 reads CASTPGGEQYF. CDR3 DNA: TGTGCCAGCACCCCAGGGGGTGAGCAGTACTTC. Drawing the rest from reference TRBV11-2 and TRBJ2-7, the complete variable domain is EAGVAQSPRYKIIEKRQSVAFWCNPISGHATLYWYQQILGQGPKLLIQFQNNGVVDDSQLPKDRFSAERLKGVDSTLKIQPAKLEDSAVYLCASTPGGEQYFGPGTRLTVT.

The J gene is TRBJ1-2, the V gene TRBV5-5; D unclear. Germline lookup yields CDR1 SGHKS and CDR2 YYEKEE (reference sequence). V lost 1 base to trimming and J lost 4 bases, with 8 bases between them. The CDR3 spans 13 residues. The CDR3: CASSLLNSYGYTF. DNA for the CDR3: TGTGCCAGCAGCTTGTTAAACAGCTATGGCTACACCTTC. Together with reference TRBV5-5 and TRBJ1-2, the CDR3 gives the full variable domain: DAGVTQSPTHLIKTRGQQVTLRCSPISGHKSVSWYQQVLGQGPQFIFQYYEKEERGRGNFPDRFSARQFPNYSSELNVNALLLGDSALYLCASSLLNSYGYTFGSGTRLTVV.

V and J are TRBV6-5 and TRBJ2-1, with TRBD2 identical over 9 bases. The CDR3 extends over 15 amino acids. Trimming removed 6 bases from V and 4 bases from J; junction bases left unmatched: 7. Looked up from germline, CDR1 is MNHEY and CDR2 is SVGAGI. The CDR3 sequence is CASRRGRGGYNEQFF. In nucleotides, the CDR3 is TGTGCCAGCAGGCGGGGGCGGGGGGGTTACAATGAGCAGTTCTTC.

The chain carries TRBV28 and TRBJ2-1; 7 positions agree with TRBD2. The V gene end was trimmed by 3 bases and the J gene end by 3 bases; junction bases not matched to a gene: 5. Per the germline V gene, CDR1 is MDHEN and CDR2 is SYDVKM. CDR3 length: 15 amino acids. CDR3 DNA sequence: TGTGCCAGCAGTTTGATGCGGGGGTTCTACAATGAGCAGTTCTTC. Its translation is CASSLMRGFYNEQFF.

This rearrangement joins TRBV18 to TRBJ1-1; 7 bases agree with TRBD1. Germline CDR1 and CDR2: KGHSH and LQKENI. This CDR3 contains 14 residues. Trimming removed 6 bases from V and 0 bases from J; junction bases left unmatched: 4. The CDR3 region is CASSRQGMNTEAFF. CDR3 nucleotide sequence: TGTGCCAGCTCGCGACAGGGAATGAACACTGAAGCTTTCTTT.

The chain combines TRBV4-1 with TRBJ1-2; TRBD1 agrees at 7 bases. Germline CDR1 and CDR2: MGHRA and YSYEKL. The CDR3 covers 17 residues. The J segment lost 4 bases and the V segment lost 0 bases, leaving 11 bases of the junction unmatched. CDR3 in DNA: TGCGCCAGCAGCCAAGATTGGATGGGGACAGAGCTCTATGGCTACACCTTC. It is translated as CASSQDWMGTELYGYTF.

The J gene is TRBJ2-3, the V gene TRBV11-2; D is perhaps TRBD1 (7 bases). In germline, CDR1 is SGHAT, CDR2 FQNNGV. V lost 3 bases to trimming and J lost 4 bases, with 14 bases between them. The CDR3 extends over 15 amino acids. Here the CDR3 reads CASSLARGESDTQYF. Here the CDR3 DNA reads TGTGCCAGCAGCTTGGCCAGGGGGGAGTCAGATACGCAGTATTTT. The variable domain in full, with the rest retrieved from reference TRBV11-2 and TRBJ2-3, is EAGVAQSPRYKIIEKRQSVAFWCNPISGHATLYWYQQILGQGPKLLIQFQNNGVVDDSQLPKDRFSAERLKGVDSTLKIQPAKLEDSAVYLCASSLARGESDTQYFGPGTRLTVL.